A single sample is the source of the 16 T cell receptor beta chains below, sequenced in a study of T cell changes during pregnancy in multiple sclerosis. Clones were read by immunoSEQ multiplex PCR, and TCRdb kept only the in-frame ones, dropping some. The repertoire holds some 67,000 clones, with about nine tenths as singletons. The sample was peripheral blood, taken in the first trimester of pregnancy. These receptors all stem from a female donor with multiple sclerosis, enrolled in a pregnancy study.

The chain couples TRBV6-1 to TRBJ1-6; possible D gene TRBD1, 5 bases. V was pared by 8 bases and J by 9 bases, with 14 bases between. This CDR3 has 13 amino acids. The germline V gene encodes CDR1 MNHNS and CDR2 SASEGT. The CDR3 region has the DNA TGTGCCAGCTGGGAAGGGGCGGGTTCACCCCTCCACTTT. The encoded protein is CASWEGAGSPLHF.

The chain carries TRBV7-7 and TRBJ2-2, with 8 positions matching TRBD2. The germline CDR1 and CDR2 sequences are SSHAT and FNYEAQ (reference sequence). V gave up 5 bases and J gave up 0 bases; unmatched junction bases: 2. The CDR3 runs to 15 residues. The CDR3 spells CASSPLAANTGELFF. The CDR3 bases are TGTGCCAGCAGCCCACTAGCGGCGAACACCGGGGAGCTGTTTTTT.

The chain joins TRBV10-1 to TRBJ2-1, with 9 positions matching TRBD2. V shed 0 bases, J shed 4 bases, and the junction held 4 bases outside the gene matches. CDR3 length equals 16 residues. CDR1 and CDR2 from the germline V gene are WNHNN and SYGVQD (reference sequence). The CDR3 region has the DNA TGCGCCAGCAGTGAGTCGAATAGCGGGAGTTACAATGAGCAGTTCTTC. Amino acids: CASSESNSGSYNEQFF.

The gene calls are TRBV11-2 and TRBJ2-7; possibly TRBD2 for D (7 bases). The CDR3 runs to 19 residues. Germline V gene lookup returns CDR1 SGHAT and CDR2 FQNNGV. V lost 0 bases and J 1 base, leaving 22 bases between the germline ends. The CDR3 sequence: CASSLELFSFGGRSYEQYF. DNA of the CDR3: TGTGCCAGCAGCTTAGAGTTATTTTCGTTCGGGGGGCGATCCTACGAGCAGTACTTC.

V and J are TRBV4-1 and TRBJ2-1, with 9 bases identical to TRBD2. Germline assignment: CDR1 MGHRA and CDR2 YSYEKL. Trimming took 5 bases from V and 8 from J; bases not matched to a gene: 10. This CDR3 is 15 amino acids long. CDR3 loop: CASSSPSGTVHEQFF. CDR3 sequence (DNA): TGCGCCAGCAGCTCCCCTAGCGGGACTGTTCATGAGCAGTTCTTC.

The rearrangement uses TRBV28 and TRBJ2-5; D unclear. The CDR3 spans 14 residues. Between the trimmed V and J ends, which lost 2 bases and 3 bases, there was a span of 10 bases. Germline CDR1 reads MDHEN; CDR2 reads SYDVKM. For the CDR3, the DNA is TGTGCCAGCAGTTTACACGACAATAAAGAGACCCAGTACTTC. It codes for CASSLHDNKETQYF.

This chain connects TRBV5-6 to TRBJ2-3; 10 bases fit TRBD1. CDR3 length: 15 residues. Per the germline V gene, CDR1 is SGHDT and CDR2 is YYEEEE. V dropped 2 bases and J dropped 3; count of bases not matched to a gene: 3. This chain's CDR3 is CASSLDRGPTDTQYF. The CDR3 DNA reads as TGTGCCAGCAGCTTAGACAGGGGGCCGACAGATACGCAGTATTTT.

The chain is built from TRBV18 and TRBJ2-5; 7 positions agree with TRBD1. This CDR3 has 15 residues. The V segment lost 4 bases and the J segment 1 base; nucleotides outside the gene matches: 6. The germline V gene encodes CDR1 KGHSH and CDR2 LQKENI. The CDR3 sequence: CASSLDRATQETQYF. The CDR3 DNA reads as TGTGCCAGCTCACTCGACAGGGCTACCCAAGAGACCCAGTACTTC.

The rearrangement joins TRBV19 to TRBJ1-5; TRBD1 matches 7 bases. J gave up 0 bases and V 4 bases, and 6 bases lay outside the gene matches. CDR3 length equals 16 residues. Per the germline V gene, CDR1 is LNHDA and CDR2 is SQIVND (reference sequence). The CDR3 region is CASSNRQGGSNQPQHF. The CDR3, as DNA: TGTGCCAGTAGTAACCGACAGGGAGGTAGCAATCAGCCCCAGCATTTT.

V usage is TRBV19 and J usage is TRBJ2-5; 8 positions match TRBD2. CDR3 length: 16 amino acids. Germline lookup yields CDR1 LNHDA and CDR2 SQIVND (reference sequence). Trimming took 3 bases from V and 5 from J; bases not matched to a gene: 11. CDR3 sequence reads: CASSMAPGGLGETQYF. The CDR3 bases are TGTGCCAGTAGTATGGCGCCGGGGGGGTTGGGGGAGACCCAGTACTTC.

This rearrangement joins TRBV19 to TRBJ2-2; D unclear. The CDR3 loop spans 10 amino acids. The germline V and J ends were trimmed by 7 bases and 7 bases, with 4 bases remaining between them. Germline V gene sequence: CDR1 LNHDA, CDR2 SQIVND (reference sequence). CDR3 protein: CASKHGELFF. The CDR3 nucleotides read TGTGCCAGTAAGCACGGGGAGCTGTTTTTT.

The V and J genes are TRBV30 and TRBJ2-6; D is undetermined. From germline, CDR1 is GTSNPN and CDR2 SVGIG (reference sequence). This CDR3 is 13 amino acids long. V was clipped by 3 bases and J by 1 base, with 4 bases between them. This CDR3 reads CAWSLSGANVLTF. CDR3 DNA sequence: TGTGCCTGGAGCTTATCTGGGGCCAACGTCCTGACTTTC.

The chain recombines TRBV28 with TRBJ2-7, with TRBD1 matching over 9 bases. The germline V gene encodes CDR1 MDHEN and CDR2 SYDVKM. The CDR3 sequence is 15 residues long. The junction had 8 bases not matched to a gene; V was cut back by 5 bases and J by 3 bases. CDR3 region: CASSPSGQGGYEQYF. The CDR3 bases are TGTGCCAGCAGTCCCTCGGGACAGGGAGGCTACGAGCAGTACTTC.

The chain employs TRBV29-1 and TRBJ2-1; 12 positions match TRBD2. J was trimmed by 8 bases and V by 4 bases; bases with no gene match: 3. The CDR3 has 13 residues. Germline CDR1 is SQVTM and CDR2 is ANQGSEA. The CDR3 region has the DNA TGCAGCGTTGCGACTAGCGGGAGTTATGAGCAGTTCTTC. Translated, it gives CSVATSGSYEQFF.

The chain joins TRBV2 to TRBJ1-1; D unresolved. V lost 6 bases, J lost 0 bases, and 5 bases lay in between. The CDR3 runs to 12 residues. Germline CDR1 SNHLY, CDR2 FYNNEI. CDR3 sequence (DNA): TGTGCCAGCAGGTTTATGAACACTGAAGCTTTCTTT. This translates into CASRFMNTEAFF.

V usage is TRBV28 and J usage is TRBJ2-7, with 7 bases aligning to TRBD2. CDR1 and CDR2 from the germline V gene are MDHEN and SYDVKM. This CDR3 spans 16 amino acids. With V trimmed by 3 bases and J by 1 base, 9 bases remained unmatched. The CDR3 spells CASSFSLADLSYEQYF. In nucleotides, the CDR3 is TGTGCCAGCAGTTTTTCCCTAGCGGACCTTTCCTACGAGCAGTACTTC.